These 22 T cell receptor beta chains came from one sample sequenced in a study of sequential checkpoint blockade in melanoma (dated by TCRdb to about 2019). Read against the paper, the sample's treatment or condition label means: randomized to nivolumab then ipilimumab (arm A) or the reverse (arm B). Library preparation used the immunoSEQ multiplex PCR assay. This is the immuneACCESS table as TCRdb keeps it, with only in-frame sequences that have V and J called. A part of the clones is gone; compared with another copy, unresolved V genes explain less than half, and the rest is unexplained. The sample data list about 7,700 clones, and 50% to 75% of these were observed just once. The ten largest clones represent approximately 8.2% of the sample. The sequencing used CD8+ T cells sorted from blood (inferred from file names), collected from a patient given nivolumab and ipilimumab in sequence. Receptor source: a human donor with melanoma.

This clone is labeled medium-sized (0.01 to 0.1%). The rearrangement joins TRBV30 to TRBJ2-7, with D unresolved. The CDR3 runs to 12 residues. Trimming removed 2 bases at V and 3 bases at J, with 8 bases between. Germline assignment: CDR1 GTSNPN and CDR2 SVGIG (reference sequence). In DNA, the CDR3 is TGTGCCTGGAGTCGGAGCAACTACGAGCAGTACTTC. Amino acid sequence: CAWSRSNYEQYF. Using reference TRBV30 and TRBJ2-7 for the parts outside the CDR3, the full variable domain is SQTIHQWPATLVQPVGSPLSLECTVEGTSNPNLYWYRQAAGRGLQLLFYSVGIGQISSEVPQNLSASRPQDRQFILSSKKLLLSDSGFYLCAWSRSNYEQYFGPGTRLTVT.

The chain has TRBV7-9 and TRBJ2-7, with D possibly being TRBD2 (5 bases). Germline values: CDR1 SEHNR, CDR2 FQNEAQ (reference sequence). The CDR3 runs to 14 residues. V was trimmed by 0 bases and J by 6 bases, leaving 12 bases between them. The CDR3 DNA is TGTGCCAGCAGCTTAGCACGGGGTGGTTCCGAGCAGTACTTC. This sequence encodes CASSLARGGSEQYF.

The rearrangement uses TRBV7-5 and TRBJ1-3; the table's D gene call, TRBD1, was not cross checked with the DNA. TRBV7-5 constitutes a pseudogene. The CDR3 has 16 amino acids. CDR3 sequence: CVRSPPGQGAGNTIYF. Written as DNA, the CDR3 is TGTGTCAGAAGCCCCCCCGGACAGGGAGCTGGAAACACCATATATTTT.

This clone came up a few times. V and J are TRBV27 and TRBJ1-2; D gene uncertain. V was pared by 3 bases and J by 4 bases, with 6 bases between. The CDR3 runs 12 residues. Looked up from germline, CDR1 is MNHEY and CDR2 is SMNVEV (reference sequence). Here the CDR3 reads CASSLSGYGYTF. The CDR3 coding sequence is TGTGCCAGCAGTTTGAGTGGCTATGGCTACACCTTC.

This clone was seen more than once but under ten times. This rearrangement joins TRBV29-1 to TRBJ2-7, with 9 positions matching TRBD2. The ends lost 4 bases at V and 0 bases at J; junction bases unmatched: 1. This CDR3 comprises 13 residues. Germline V lookup: CDR1 SQVTM, CDR2 ANQGSEA. CDR3: CSVASGASYEQYF. DNA for the CDR3: TGCAGCGTTGCTAGCGGGGCCTCCTACGAGCAGTACTTC.

This clone has just a few counts. The chain joins TRBV19 to TRBJ2-7; 7 bases are a match to TRBD2. V lost 5 bases, J lost 2 bases, and 3 bases stayed unmatched. Germline V gene sequence: CDR1 LNHDA, CDR2 SQIVND (reference sequence). The CDR3 loop spans 13 amino acids. CDR3 sequence: CASSPGRAYEQYF. The CDR3 nucleotides are TGTGCCAGTAGTCCGGGGAGGGCCTACGAGCAGTACTTC.

The rearrangement uses TRBV11-1 and TRBJ1-1; no firm D call. V lost 4 bases and J lost 4, with 13 bases in between. Germline V gene sequence: CDR1 SGHAT, CDR2 FQDESV (reference sequence). The CDR3 has 14 residues. CDR3 sequence reads: CASSSSISGTEAFF. DNA of the CDR3: TGTGCCAGCAGCTCCTCAATATCCGGCACTGAAGCTTTCTTT.

The chain joins TRBV7-9 to TRBJ1-4; 9 bases agree with TRBD1. The length of the CDR3 is 15 residues. J was trimmed by 8 bases and V by 5 bases; bases with no gene match: 9. The germline CDR1 and CDR2 sequences are SEHNR and FQNEAQ (reference sequence). The CDR3 region is CASSPRDREGEKLFF. DNA of the CDR3: TGTGCCAGCAGCCCTCGGGACAGGGAGGGAGAAAAACTGTTTTTT.

This clone appeared a few times. The gene calls are TRBV25-1 and TRBJ2-1; D not resolved. Trimming took off 2 bases at V and 2 bases at J, with 4 bases between the two ends. CDR3 length: 13 residues. CDR1 and CDR2 from the germline V gene are MGHDK and SYGVNS. For the CDR3, the DNA is TGTGCCAGCAGTGAAGGGCCCTACAATGAGCAGTTCTTC. This encodes CASSEGPYNEQFF.

V and J are TRBV5-1 and TRBJ2-7; 11 bases fit TRBD1. V shed 4 bases, J shed 3 bases, and the junction held 6 bases outside the gene matches. The germline CDR1 and CDR2 sequences are SGHRS and YFSETQ. There are 15 residues in the CDR3. The CDR3 nucleotides read TGCGCCAGCAGCCAACCGGGACAGGGGGGCTACGAGCAGTACTTC. Its translation is CASSQPGQGGYEQYF. Full variable domain (remainder filled in from reference TRBV5-1 and TRBJ2-7): KAGVTQTPRYLIKTRGQQVTLSCSPISGHRSVSWYQQTPGQGLQFLFEYFSETQRNKGNFPGRFSGRQFSNSRSEMNVSTLELGDSALYLCASSQPGQGGYEQYFGPGTRLTVT.

The chain combines TRBV10-3 with TRBJ1-1; perhaps TRBD1 as D (5 bases). Germline V lookup: CDR1 ENHRY, CDR2 SYGVKD. This CDR3 comprises 13 residues. V lost 0 bases and J lost 7, with 9 bases in between. The CDR3 is CAISESTQGEAFF. The DNA of the CDR3 is TGTGCCATCAGTGAGTCGACTCAGGGTGAAGCTTTCTTT.

V is TRBV27 and J is TRBJ1-2; 9 bases line up with TRBD1. The J segment lost 7 bases and the V segment lost 7 bases, leaving 10 bases of the junction unmatched. The CDR3 loop spans 14 amino acids. Germline V gene lookup returns CDR1 MNHEY and CDR2 SMNVEV (reference sequence). The CDR3 here is CASTPTGGLLGYTF. The DNA for the CDR3 is TGTGCCAGCACCCCGACAGGGGGATTGCTTGGCTACACCTTC.

V usage is TRBV7-9 and J usage is TRBJ1-1; D unresolved. The CDR3 has 15 residues. Trimming took off 6 bases at V and 5 bases at J, with 19 bases between the two ends. Germline V gives CDR1 SEHNR, CDR2 FQNEAQ (reference sequence). CDR3 nucleotides: TGTGCCAGCAGTCCCGGGGTTGGGGTTTGGACTGAAGCTTTCTTT. Its translation is CASSPGVGVWTEAFF. Variable domain in full (rest from reference TRBV7-9 and TRBJ1-1): DTGVSQNPRHKITKRGQNVTFRCDPISEHNRLYWYRQTLGQGPEFLTYFQNEAQLEKSRLLSDRFSAERPKGSFSTLEIQRTEQGDSAMYLCASSPGVGVWTEAFFGQGTRLTVV.

This chain joins TRBV7-2 and TRBJ2-7, with 7 bases that match TRBD1. Unmatched junction bases numbered 7, after V lost 5 bases and J lost 0 bases. CDR1 is SGHTA and CDR2 is FQGNSA in the germline V gene. This CDR3 comprises 15 residues. In DNA form, the CDR3 reads TGTGCCAGCAGCCTACGGACAGGAAACTCCTACGAGCAGTACTTC. Translated, it gives CASSLRTGNSYEQYF. Combining the CDR3 with reference TRBV7-2 and TRBJ2-7 gives the whole variable domain GAGVSQSPSNKVTEKGKDVELRCDPISGHTALYWYRQSLGQGLEFLIYFQGNSAPDKSGLPSDRFSAERTGGSVSTLTIQRTQQEDSAVYLCASSLRTGNSYEQYFGPGTRLTVT.

This clone has a handful of counts. V and J are TRBV7-9 and TRBJ2-7; 7 bases line up with TRBD1. Losses at the gene ends were 5 bases for V and 3 bases for J; bases not matched to a gene: 7. This CDR3 is 14 amino acids long. Looked up from germline, CDR1 is SEHNR and CDR2 is FQNEAQ (reference sequence). The CDR3 DNA sequence: TGTGCCAGCAGCAGGTCGGGACAGTACTACGAGCAGTACTTC. Translated, it gives CASSRSGQYYEQYF.

J is TRBJ2-7 and V is TRBV15; TRBD1 matches 9 bases. V trimming: 4 bases; J trimming: 2 bases; junction bases outside the gene matches: 6. The CDR3 sequence is 15 residues long. Germline loops: CDR1 LNHNV, CDR2 YYDKDF (reference sequence). CDR3 coding DNA: TGTGCCACCAGCAATCCCGGGACAGGGACCTACGAGCAGTACTTC. As protein: CATSNPGTGTYEQYF.

The J gene is TRBJ2-7, the V gene TRBV29-1; no reliable D call. V shed 1 base and J shed 4 bases, with 8 bases lying between them. The CDR3 covers 12 residues. Looked up from germline, CDR1 is SQVTM and CDR2 is ANQGSEA. The CDR3 spells CSVEVADYEQYF. The CDR3 DNA reads TGCAGCGTTGAAGTAGCAGATTACGAGCAGTACTTC.

This sequence joins TRBV30 and TRBJ2-7; TRBD1 agrees at 10 bases. The CDR3 extends over 14 amino acids. J was trimmed by 6 bases and V by 1 base; bases with no gene match: 6. Per germline, CDR1 GTSNPN and CDR2 SVGIG (reference sequence). The CDR3 spells CAWSAGQGVGEQYF. The CDR3 DNA reads TGTGCCTGGAGTGCAGGACAGGGGGTGGGCGAGCAGTACTTC.

The chain uses TRBV5-6 and TRBJ2-7; D is perhaps TRBD1 (5 bases). The CDR3 runs 13 residues. Germline loops: CDR1 SGHDT, CDR2 YYEEEE. V lost 0 bases, J lost 3 bases, and 7 bases lay in between. CDR3 in DNA: TGTGCCAGCAGCTTGGAGGGGTACTACGAGCAGTACTTC. The encoded protein is CASSLEGYYEQYF. Complete variable domain (other parts from reference TRBV5-6 and TRBJ2-7): DAGVTQSPTHLIKTRGQQVTLRCSPKSGHDTVSWYQQALGQGPQFIFQYYEEEERQRGNFPDRFSGHQFPNYSSELNVNALLLGDSALYLCASSLEGYYEQYFGPGTRLTVT.

The gene calls are TRBV28 and TRBJ2-7; 8 bases map to TRBD2. Germline V gene sequence: CDR1 MDHEN, CDR2 SYDVKM. V shed 2 bases, J shed 6 bases, and the junction held 9 bases outside the gene matches. The CDR3 is made up of 15 amino acids. The CDR3 DNA is TGTGCCAGCAGTTTAGGGACTAGTTCGGTATCCGAGCAGTACTTC. This gives the protein CASSLGTSSVSEQYF.

The count of this clone is one. The chain employs TRBV27 and TRBJ1-1; D not resolved. From germline, CDR1 is MNHEY and CDR2 SMNVEV (reference sequence). V lost 6 bases to trimming and J lost 0 bases, with 11 bases between them. The CDR3 extends over 14 amino acids. DNA of the CDR3: TGTGCCAGCAGCCCGGTGAGGATGAACACTGAAGCTTTCTTT. Translated, it gives CASSPVRMNTEAFF.

The chain couples TRBV15 to TRBJ1-1; 7 nucleotides match TRBD1. There are 13 residues in the CDR3. V was pared by 5 bases and J by 4 bases, with 4 bases of the junction left unmatched. Looked up from germline, CDR1 is LNHNV and CDR2 is YYDKDF (reference sequence). DNA of the CDR3: TGTGCCACCAGCCCAGGGGGAACCACTGAAGCTTTCTTT. Amino acid sequence: CATSPGGTTEAFF.